The next 19 T cell receptor beta chains were all read from a single sample in a study of PD-1 blockade in classical Hodgkin lymphoma. No patient escaped relapse after autologous stem cell transplantation, and brentuximab vedotin exposure varied. Sequencing used immunoSEQ multiplex PCR; TCRdb keeps in-frame clones, though not all of them. The top ten clones hold approximately 20% of a sample with approximately 12,000 clones, about 93% of them seen once. The sample here was peripheral blood mononuclear cells (PBMCs), taken at baseline. The receptors originated from a human donor with classical Hodgkin lymphoma.

J is TRBJ1-4 and V is TRBV23-1; D is undetermined. TRBV23-1 belongs to the ORF category, with a function that is uncertain. V lost 6 bases and J lost 8, with 13 bases in between. The length of the CDR3 is 13 residues. The CDR3 nucleotides read TGCGCCAGCAGCCGGAAATATCGGGAAAAACTGTTTTTT. The encoded protein is CASSRKYREKLFF.

The rearrangement uses TRBV5-4 and TRBJ2-5; TRBD1 matches at 8 bases. This CDR3 contains 15 residues. V dropped 4 bases and J dropped 5; count of bases not matched to a gene: 10. Germline assignment: CDR1 SGHNT and CDR2 YYREEE (reference sequence). CDR3 region: CASSIPTGVGETQYF. DNA of the CDR3: TGTGCCAGCAGCATACCGACAGGGGTCGGCGAGACCCAGTACTTC. The variable domain in full, completed from reference TRBV5-4 and TRBJ2-5, reads ETGVTQSPTHLIKTRGQQVTLRCSSQSGHNTVSWYQQALGQGPQFIFQYYREEENGRGNFPPRFSGLQFPNYSSELNVNALELDDSALYLCASSIPTGVGETQYFGPGTRLLVL.

This clone was counted only a few times. V gene TRBV7-9 combines with J gene TRBJ1-4; D is unclear. Germline V gives CDR1 SEHNR, CDR2 FQNEAQ (reference sequence). This CDR3 spans 14 amino acids. Trimming removed 5 bases at V and 5 bases at J, with 12 bases between. DNA of the CDR3: TGTGCCAGCAGCCGGACCGCCATGAATGAAAAACTGTTTTTT. Translated: CASSRTAMNEKLFF.

This chain joins TRBV7-9 and TRBJ2-3; D uncertain. The germline V gene has CDR1 SEHNR and CDR2 FQNEAQ (reference sequence). The CDR3 covers 15 residues. Between the trimmed V and J ends, which lost 4 bases and 2 bases, there was a span of 13 bases. In nucleotides, the CDR3 is TGTGCCAGCAGCTCCCGGACCCCCGACACAGATACGCAGTATTTT. Amino acid sequence: CASSSRTPDTDTQYF.

This clone was seen more than once but under ten times. This rearrangement joins TRBV19 to TRBJ1-5; possible D gene TRBD1, 6 bases. Germline assignment: CDR1 LNHDA and CDR2 SQIVND (reference sequence). The CDR3 runs 16 residues. V was pared by 8 bases and J by 2 bases, with 19 bases between. CDR3 sequence: CASGRHGEGGNQPQHF. The CDR3 bases are TGTGCCAGTGGAAGGCATGGGGAGGGGGGCAATCAGCCCCAGCATTTT. The full variable domain, with the rest looked up from reference TRBV19 and TRBJ1-5, is DGGITQSPKYLFRKEGQNVTLSCEQNLNHDAMYWYRQDPGQGLRLIYYSQIVNDFQKGDIAEGYSVSREKKESFPLTVTSAQKNPTAFYLCASGRHGEGGNQPQHFGDGTRLSIL.

The V call is TRBV19, the J call TRBJ1-2; D not certain. CDR3 length: 12 amino acids. V dropped 6 bases and J dropped 8 bases, with 13 bases sitting between them. The V gene's germline CDR1 is LNHDA and CDR2 SQIVND (reference sequence). CDR3 coding DNA: TGTGCCAGTAGACAATTCGGTGGAGGCTACACCTTC. Translated, it gives CASRQFGGGYTF.

The chain employs TRBV27 and TRBJ1-5; no definite D call. CDR1 and CDR2 (germline): MNHEY, SMNVEV (reference sequence). The CDR3 runs 13 residues. V lost 2 bases, J lost 6 bases, and 8 bases lay in between. CDR3 in DNA: TGTGCCAGCAGTTTAAGCCCATTTCAGCCCCAGCATTTT. This codes for CASSLSPFQPQHF.

V usage is TRBV27 and J usage is TRBJ2-7; D uncertain. Germline loops: CDR1 MNHEY, CDR2 SMNVEV (reference sequence). V was cut by 0 bases and J by 2 bases, with 14 bases left in between. CDR3 length equals 16 residues. CDR3 residues: CASSLSMAQYPYEQYF. CDR3 coding DNA: TGTGCCAGCAGTTTATCGATGGCTCAATATCCCTACGAGCAGTACTTC.

V usage is TRBV7-9 and J usage is TRBJ2-2, with TRBD1 identical over 7 bases. The junction had 9 bases not matched to a gene; V was cut back by 2 bases and J by 0 bases. The CDR3 is 18 amino acids. Germline values: CDR1 SEHNR, CDR2 FQNEAQ (reference sequence). This chain's CDR3 is CASSLKFAGTANTGELFF. The CDR3 DNA reads as TGTGCCAGCAGCTTAAAATTCGCCGGGACAGCGAACACCGGGGAGCTGTTTTTT.

The V call is TRBV5-6, the J call TRBJ1-4; TRBD1 might be the D (5 bases). Germline CDR1 and CDR2: SGHDT and YYEEEE. Trimming left V 3 bases short and J 0 bases short, with 15 bases between. This CDR3 comprises 17 residues. The CDR3 coding sequence is TGTGCCAGCAGCTCTGCAGGGACGGCCGCAACTAATGAAAAACTGTTTTTT. As protein: CASSSAGTAATNEKLFF.

The chain recombines TRBV15 with TRBJ1-2, with 9 positions matching TRBD1. Germline V gene sequence: CDR1 LNHNV, CDR2 YYDKDF (reference sequence). V dropped 1 base and J dropped 3; count of bases not matched to a gene: 3. The CDR3 contains 15 residues. This CDR3 reads CATSRVRQGDYGYTF. For the CDR3, the DNA is TGTGCCACCAGCAGAGTTCGACAGGGGGACTATGGCTACACCTTC.

The CDR3 DNA is TGTGCCAGTAGTATAGAGGCGGGGACAGCAAAATGGAATGAAAAACTGTTTTTT. Translation: CASSIEAGTAKWNEKLFF. J is TRBJ1-4 and V is TRBV19, with TRBD1 matching 7 bases. With 0 bases clipped from V and 5 bases from J, the junction kept 12 bases outside the gene matches. Germline V gives CDR1 LNHDA, CDR2 SQIVND (reference sequence). The CDR3 is made up of 18 amino acids.

V and J are TRBV5-4 and TRBJ1-5; unclear D gene. The germline gives CDR1 SGHNT, CDR2 YYREEE (reference sequence). The ends were cut back, 2 bases at V and 0 bases at J, with 3 bases in the middle. There are 13 residues in the CDR3. The CDR3 loop reads CASSFYSNQPQHF. For the CDR3, the DNA is TGTGCCAGCAGCTTTTATAGCAATCAGCCCCAGCATTTT.

CDR3 residues: CSVEGGGLNYGYTF. The CDR3 region has the DNA TGCAGCGTTGAAGGTGGGGGGCTGAACTATGGCTACACCTTC. The V and J genes are TRBV29-1 and TRBJ1-2; a weak D match, TRBD1 (6 bases). Germline assignment: CDR1 SQVTM and CDR2 ANQGSEA. V lost 1 base and J lost 2, with 11 bases in between. The length of the CDR3 is 14 residues.

This chain links TRBV12-5 with TRBJ2-3, with D uncertain. CDR3 size: 11 residues. Per the germline V gene, CDR1 is LGHNT and CDR2 is FRNRAP. The V end was cut by 3 bases, the J end by 6 bases, with 4 bases between. CDR3 in amino acids: CASGLWDTQYF. The CDR3 DNA follows: TGTGCTAGTGGTTTATGGGATACGCAGTATTTT.

The chain couples TRBV7-8 to TRBJ2-3; 7 nucleotides agree with TRBD2. J lost 2 bases, V lost 5 bases, and 10 bases had no gene match. The germline V gene has CDR1 SGHVS and CDR2 FQNEAQ. The CDR3 loop spans 16 amino acids. CDR3 DNA sequence: TGTGCCAGCAGCAGCCCCGGGACTACGGTCACAGATACGCAGTATTTT. Translation: CASSSPGTTVTDTQYF.

The chain joins TRBV9 to TRBJ2-5; tentative D call: TRBD2 (6 bases). The CDR3 contains 13 residues. Trimming shortened V by 0 bases and J by 5 bases, and 8 bases separated the two germline ends. Per germline, CDR1 SGDLS and CDR2 YYNGEE. This CDR3 is CASSVAGSETQYF. The CDR3 nucleotides read TGTGCCAGCAGCGTAGCCGGGAGTGAGACCCAGTACTTC.

CDR3 bases: TGCGCCAGCAGCCAAGAATGGAGAGTAGCGGGGGGGACTGGGGCCAACGTCCTGACTTTC. This codes for CASSQEWRVAGGTGANVLTF. This chain connects TRBV4-1 to TRBJ2-6; 11 positions agree with TRBD2. V trimming: 0 bases; J trimming: 2 bases; junction bases outside the gene matches: 9. The germline V gene has CDR1 MGHRA and CDR2 YSYEKL. The CDR3 consists of 20 residues.

In this sample, this clone turned up once. The chain carries TRBV7-9 and TRBJ2-3; D gene ambiguous. CDR1 and CDR2 (germline): SEHNR, FQNEAQ (reference sequence). The CDR3 is 15 amino acids. Trimming took off 0 bases at V and 8 bases at J, with 15 bases between the two ends. CDR3 residues: CASSLARSGGSTQYF. The CDR3, as DNA: TGTGCCAGCAGCTTAGCGCGGTCAGGTGGCTCTACGCAGTATTTT.